Listed below are T cell receptor beta chains from one sample, sequenced in a study of radiotherapy plus CTLA-4 blockade in lung cancer. Some clones are missing from TCRdb's copy, which holds only in-frame ones; the method was immunoSEQ multiplex PCR. The sample consists of 25,000 to 40,000 clones, approximately 66% of them appearing once. Here the sequenced sample was peripheral blood, taken from a patient treated with radiotherapy plus ipilimumab. All receptors derive from a human donor with non-small cell lung cancer who had stable disease on radiotherapy plus ipilimumab. The CDR3 runs from the conserved cysteine through the conserved F or W. Each record gives: clone size, D gene, V gene, J gene, CDR3 protein, CDR3 DNA. The D gene is left open where the match is weak. The size of a clone is reported for some rows only, either as once, few or many, or as a class for expanded clones.

few	TRBD1	TRBV7-7	TRBJ2-5	CASSRTTRQGETQYF	TGTGCTAGCAGCCGGACTACTAGACAGGGGGAGACCCAGTACTTC
NA	NA	TRBV19	TRBJ2-7	CASSIYGTDPYEQYF	TGTGCCAGTAGTATCTATGGGACTGACCCCTACGAGCAGTACTTC
NA	NA	TRBV7-2	TRBJ1-4	CASSPRTGANEKLFF	TGTGCCAGCAGCCCCCGGACGGGGGCTAATGAAAAACTGTTTTTT
NA	NA	TRBV9	TRBJ2-1	CASSFDSTVYNEQFF	TGTGCCAGCAGCTTTGACAGCACCGTCTACAATGAGCAGTTCTTC
NA	TRBD2	TRBV5-6	TRBJ2-2	CASSLPGRLNTGELFF	TGTGCCAGCAGCTTGCCCGGGAGGTTAAACACCGGGGAGCTGTTTTTT
NA	NA	TRBV29-1	TRBJ1-2	CSVDGELRGGGYGYTF	TGCAGCGTTGATGGCGAGCTCAGGGGAGGTGGGTATGGCTACACCTTC
NA	NA	TRBV14	TRBJ2-3	CASSFEGTSTDTQYF	TGTGCCAGCAGCTTCGAAGGGACTAGCACAGATACGCAGTATTTT
NA	NA	TRBV7-3	TRBJ2-1	CASSPRDSQGDEQFF	TGTGCCAGCAGCCCCCGGGACTCCCAGGGGGATGAGCAGTTCTTC
NA	TRBD2	TRBV18	TRBJ2-3	CASSPTGGDNTQYF	TGTGCCAGCTCACCAACGGGGGGTGATAATACGCAGTATTTT
medium-sized	NA	TRBV28	TRBJ1-4	CASSSSGATNEKLFF	TGTGCCAGCAGTTCATCGGGAGCAACTAATGAAAAACTGTTTTTT
NA	NA	TRBV4-1	TRBJ2-7	CASSATREDYEQYF	TGCGCCAGCAGCGCGACTAGGGAAGACTACGAGCAGTACTTC
once	NA	TRBV9	TRBJ2-2	CASSPTSTGELFF	TGTGCCAGCAGCCCTACTAGCACCGGGGAGCTGTTTTTT
medium-sized	NA	TRBV19	TRBJ1-5	CAGGISQPQHF	TGTGCCGGGGGCATAAGTCAGCCCCAGCATTTT
NA	TRBD1	TRBV10-1	TRBJ2-7	CASSPVPGGASYEQYF	TGCGCCAGCAGCCCCGTGCCAGGGGGAGCCTCCTACGAGCAGTACTTC
NA	NA	TRBV2	TRBJ2-3	CASREGTSTLTDTQYF	TGTGCCAGCAGGGAAGGGACTTCTACCCTCACAGATACGCAGTATTTT
NA	TRBD1	TRBV10-2	TRBJ2-2	CATRDRPTGELFF	TGCGCCACCCGGGACAGGCCTACCGGGGAGCTGTTTTTT
once	TRBD1	TRBV4-1	TRBJ1-5	CASSQDFRGQPQHF	TGCGCCAGCAGCCAAGATTTCAGGGGGCAGCCCCAGCATTTT
NA	NA	TRBV18	TRBJ1-5	CASSPQGGDQPQHF	TGTGCCAGCTCACCACAAGGGGGAGATCAGCCCCAGCATTTT
once	NA	TRBV2	TRBJ1-4	CASSEVGSLPNEKLFF	TGTGCCAGCAGTGAAGTCGGCAGCCTTCCTAATGAAAAACTGTTTTTT
NA	TRBD1	TRBV19	TRBJ2-7	CASSRFGQGTGEAYEQYF	TGTGCCAGTAGTCGGTTCGGACAGGGGACGGGAGAGGCCTACGAGCAGTACTTC
NA	TRBD2	TRBV7-3	TRBJ2-5	CASSLGLAENQETQYF	TGTGCCAGCAGCCTGGGACTAGCGGAAAACCAAGAGACCCAGTACTTC
NA	TRBD1	TRBV4-1	TRBJ1-4	CASSLSRTGGTNEKLFF	TGCGCCAGCAGCCTTTCCAGGACAGGGGGAACTAATGAAAAACTGTTTTTT
NA	NA	TRBV9	TRBJ2-3	CASSVRGRVSTDTQYF	TGTGCCAGCAGCGTGAGAGGGAGAGTTAGCACAGATACGCAGTATTTT
NA	NA	TRBV5-1	TRBJ2-3	CASRYHGSTDTQYF	TGCGCCAGCAGGTATCACGGTAGCACAGATACGCAGTATTTT
few	NA	TRBV5-4	TRBJ2-1	CASSFDYNEQFF	TGTGCCAGCAGTTTCGACTACAATGAGCAGTTCTTC
NA	TRBD1	TRBV5-8	TRBJ1-4	CASTLGGQGRAREKLFF	TGTGCCAGCACCCTGGGCGGACAGGGCAGGGCCCGTGAAAAACTGTTTTTT
NA	NA	TRBV9	TRBJ2-1	CASSVDGQGYNEQFF	TGTGCCAGCAGCGTAGATGGGCAGGGATACAATGAGCAGTTCTTC
NA	NA	TRBV14	TRBJ1-4	CASSRRGVTNEKLFF	TGTGCCAGCAGCCGCCGCGGGGTAACGAATGAAAAACTGTTTTTT
few	TRBD2	TRBV11-3	TRBJ2-5	CASSSPGLADLKTQYF	TGTGCCAGCAGCTCTCCGGGACTAGCGGACTTGAAGACCCAGTACTTC
NA	NA	TRBV27	TRBJ1-1	CASSLSKNTEAFF	TGTGCCAGCAGTTTATCGAAGAACACTGAAGCTTTCTTT
NA	NA	TRBV5-1	TRBJ1-4	CASSLEIGTNEKLFF	TGCGCCAGCAGCTTGGAAATAGGAACTAATGAAAAACTGTTTTTT
NA	NA	TRBV4-1	TRBJ2-1	CASSQSGNRDNEQFF	TGCGCCAGCAGCCAGTCGGGGAACCGGGACAATGAGCAGTTCTTC
NA	NA	TRBV27	TRBJ1-2	CASSFRQSNYGYTF	TGTGCCAGCAGTTTCCGACAATCAAACTATGGCTACACCTTC
few	NA	TRBV7-2	TRBJ2-2	CASSLPPSGVNTGELFF	TGTGCCAGCAGCCTGCCCCCCTCGGGAGTAAACACCGGGGAGCTGTTTTTT
NA	NA	TRBV9	TRBJ1-4	CASSPPGGARGKLFF	TGTGCCAGCAGCCCCCCGGGGGGGGCGCGGGGAAAACTGTTTTTT
NA	NA	TRBV5-5	TRBJ2-1	CASSLAYSGSYNEQFF	TGTGCCAGCAGCTTAGCCTACTCTGGCTCCTACAATGAGCAGTTCTTC
NA	TRBD1	TRBV6-5	TRBJ2-5	CASRSPGQSIHF	TGTGCCAGCAGGTCCCCGGGACAGAGCATCCACTTC
NA	TRBD1	TRBV6-6	TRBJ1-5	CASSYGTANNQPQHF	TGTGCCAGCAGTTACGGGACAGCCAACAATCAGCCCCAGCATTTT
few	TRBD1	TRBV4-2	TRBJ2-1	CASSPGHRQGRFYNEQFF	TGTGCCAGCAGCCCCGGCCACCGACAGGGTAGATTTTACAATGAGCAGTTCTTC
few	NA	TRBV15	TRBJ2-3	CATSRDKRGDTQYF	TGTGCCACCAGCAGAGATAAGAGGGGAGATACGCAGTATTTT
NA	NA	TRBV27	TRBJ2-4	CEESLGGGIDIQYF	TGTGAGGAGTCCTTAGGAGGTGGTATCGACATTCAGTACTTC
NA	NA	TRBV28	TRBJ2-7	CASSGRWGSSYEQYF	TGTGCCAGCAGTGGCCGGTGGGGGAGCTCCTACGAGCAGTACTTC
NA	NA	TRBV6-1	TRBJ2-1	CASSERGRSNEQFF	TGTGCCAGCAGTGAGAGGGGCAGATCCAATGAGCAGTTCTTC
NA	NA	TRBV5-1	TRBJ2-7	CASSLAGTRANEQYF	TGCGCCAGCAGCTTGGCCGGGACCCGTGCTAACGAGCAGTACTTC
NA	TRBD1	TRBV19	TRBJ2-2	CASSAQGVEEELFF	TGTGCCAGTAGTGCCCAGGGGGTGGAAGAGGAGCTGTTTTTT
NA	TRBD1	TRBV6-5	TRBJ1-2	CASRGQGEGYGYTF	TGTGCCAGCCGAGGACAGGGCGAAGGCTATGGCTACACCTTC
NA	TRBD1	TRBV4-1	TRBJ2-7	CASSQGQGHSYEQYF	TGCGCCAGCAGCCAAGGACAGGGGCACTCCTACGAGCAGTACTTC
NA	TRBD1	TRBV28	TRBJ1-2	CASSLADRTIIAYGYTF	TGTGCCAGCAGCCTAGCGGACAGGACCATTATCGCTTATGGCTACACCTTC
few	TRBD2	TRBV15	TRBJ2-5	CATSRGTSGSQETQYF	TGTGCCACCAGCAGAGGGACTAGCGGGAGCCAAGAGACCCAGTACTTC
NA	TRBD1	TRBV11-2	TRBJ2-1	CASSSGTGRSEQFF	TGTGCCAGCAGCTCCGGGACAGGTAGGAGTGAGCAGTTCTTC